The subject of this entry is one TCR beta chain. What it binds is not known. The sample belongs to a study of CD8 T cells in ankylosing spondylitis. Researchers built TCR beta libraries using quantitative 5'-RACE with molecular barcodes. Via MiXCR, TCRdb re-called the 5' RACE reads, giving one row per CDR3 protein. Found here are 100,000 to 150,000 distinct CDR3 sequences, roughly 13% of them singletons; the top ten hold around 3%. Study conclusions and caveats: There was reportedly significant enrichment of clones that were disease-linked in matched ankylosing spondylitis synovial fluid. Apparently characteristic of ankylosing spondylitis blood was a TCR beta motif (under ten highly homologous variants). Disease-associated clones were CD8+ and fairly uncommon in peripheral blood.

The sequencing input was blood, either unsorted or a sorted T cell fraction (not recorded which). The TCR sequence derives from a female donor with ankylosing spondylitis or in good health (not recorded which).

The CDR3 is CSVVPGVDEQYF. As DNA, the CDR3 is TGCAGCGTGGTACCAGGTGTCGACGAGCAGTACTTC. The gene calls are TRBV29-1 and TRBJ2-7; unclear D gene. Germline V CDR1 and CDR2: SQVTM, ANQGSEA. Deletions cut 6 bases from V and 5 bases from J, with 14 bases between. There are 12 residues in the CDR3.